The TCR beta chain described here comes from a study of T cells of healthy individuals. The table lists this clonotype with a few counts. V was shortened by 2 bases and J by 3 bases, with 12 bases between the two germline ends. CDR1 is SGHDT, CDR2 YYEEEE, per germline. CDR3 size: 15 residues. TCRdb called the 5' RACE reads again in MiXCR, with one record for every CDR3 protein. In the table there are approximately 58,000 distinct CDR3 sequences, under 15% of which are singletons. The gene calls are TRBV5-6 and TRBJ1-3; D not certain. The clonotype originates from a human donor in good health. The CDR3 nucleotides read TGTGCCAGCAGCTTTACTCCGGGGTTTGGAAACACCATATATTTT. Translating it yields CASSFTPGFGNTIYF.